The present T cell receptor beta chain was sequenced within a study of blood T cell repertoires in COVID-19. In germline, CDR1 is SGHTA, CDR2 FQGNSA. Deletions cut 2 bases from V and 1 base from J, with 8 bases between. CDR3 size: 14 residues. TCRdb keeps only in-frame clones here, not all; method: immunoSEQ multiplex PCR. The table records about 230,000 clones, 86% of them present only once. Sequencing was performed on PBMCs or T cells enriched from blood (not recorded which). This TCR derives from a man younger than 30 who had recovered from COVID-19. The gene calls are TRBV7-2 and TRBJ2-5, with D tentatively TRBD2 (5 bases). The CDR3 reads CASSLRGLQETQYF. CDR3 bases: TGTGCCAGCAGCTTAAGAGGGCTCCAAGAGACCCAGTACTTC.